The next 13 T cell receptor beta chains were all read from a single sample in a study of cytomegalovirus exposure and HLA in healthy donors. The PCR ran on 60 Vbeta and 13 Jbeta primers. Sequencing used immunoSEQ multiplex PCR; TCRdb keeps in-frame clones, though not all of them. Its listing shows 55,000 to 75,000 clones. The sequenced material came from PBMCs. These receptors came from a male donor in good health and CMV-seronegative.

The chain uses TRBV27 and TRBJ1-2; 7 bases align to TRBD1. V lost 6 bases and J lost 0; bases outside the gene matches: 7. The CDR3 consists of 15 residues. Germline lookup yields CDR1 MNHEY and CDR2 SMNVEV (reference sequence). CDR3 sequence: CASRIQGTANYGYTF. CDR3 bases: TGTGCCAGCAGGATCCAAGGGACAGCTAACTATGGCTACACCTTC.

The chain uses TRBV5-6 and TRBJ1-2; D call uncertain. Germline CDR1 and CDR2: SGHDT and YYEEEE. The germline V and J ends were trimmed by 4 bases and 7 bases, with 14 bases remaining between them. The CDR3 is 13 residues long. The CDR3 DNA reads TGTGCCAGCAGCGAAAGGAATCAGGCTGGCTACACCTTC. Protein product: CASSERNQAGYTF.

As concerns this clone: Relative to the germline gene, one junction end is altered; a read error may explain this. The CDR3 spells CASSHPRTSGINNERFF. The CDR3 DNA follows: TGTGCCAGCAGCCACCCGAGAACTAGCGGAATAAACAATGAGCGGTTCTTC. The chain links TRBV7-8 to TRBJ2-1; 8 nucleotides agree with TRBD2. From germline, CDR1 is SGHVS and CDR2 FQNEAQ. The length of the CDR3 is 17 residues.

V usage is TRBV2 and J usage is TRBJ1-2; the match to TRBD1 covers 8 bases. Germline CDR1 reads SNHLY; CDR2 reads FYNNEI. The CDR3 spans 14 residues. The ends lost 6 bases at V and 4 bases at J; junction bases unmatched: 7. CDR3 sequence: CASRAGGSPYGYTF. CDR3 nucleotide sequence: TGTGCCAGCAGGGCAGGGGGCTCTCCCTATGGCTACACCTTC.

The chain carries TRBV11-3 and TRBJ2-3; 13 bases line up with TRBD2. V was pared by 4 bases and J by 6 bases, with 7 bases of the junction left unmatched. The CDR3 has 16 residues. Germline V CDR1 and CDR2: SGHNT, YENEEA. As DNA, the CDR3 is TGTGCCAGCAGCTACAGGACTAGCGGGAGTTCTGATACGCAGTATTTT. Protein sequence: CASSYRTSGSSDTQYF.

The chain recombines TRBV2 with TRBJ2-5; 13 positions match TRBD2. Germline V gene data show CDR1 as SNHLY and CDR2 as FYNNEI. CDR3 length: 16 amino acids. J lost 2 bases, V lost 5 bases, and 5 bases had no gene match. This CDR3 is CASSLGTSGAQETQYF. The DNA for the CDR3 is TGTGCCAGCAGTCTCGGGACTAGCGGGGCTCAAGAGACCCAGTACTTC.

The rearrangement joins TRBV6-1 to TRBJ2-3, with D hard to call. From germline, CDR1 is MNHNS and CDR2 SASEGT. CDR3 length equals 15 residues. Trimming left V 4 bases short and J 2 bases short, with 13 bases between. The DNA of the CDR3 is TGTGCCAGCAGTGCTGACTGGAAGACCACAGATACGCAGTATTTT. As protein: CASSADWKTTDTQYF.

Here the CDR3 DNA reads TGTGCCAGCAGCCAAGATATTGGCAGGGTCAACGAGCAGTACTTC. It translates to CASSQDIGRVNEQYF. The gene calls are TRBV4-2 and TRBJ2-5; tentatively, D is TRBD1 (5 bases). The last part of the DNA fits TRBJ2-7 better; the J call may be wrong. The CDR3 sequence is 15 residues long. Germline CDR1 and CDR2: LGHNA and YNFKEQ.

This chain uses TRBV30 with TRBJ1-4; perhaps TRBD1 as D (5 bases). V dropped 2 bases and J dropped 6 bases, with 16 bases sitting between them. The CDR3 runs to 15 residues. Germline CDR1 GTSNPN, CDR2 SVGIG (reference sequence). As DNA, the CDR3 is TGTGCCTGGAGTCCGGGACTTTTTGTGGATGAAAAACTGTTTTTT. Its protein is CAWSPGLFVDEKLFF. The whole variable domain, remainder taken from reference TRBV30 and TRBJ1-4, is SQTIHQWPATLVQPVGSPLSLECTVEGTSNPNLYWYRQAAGRGLQLLFYSVGIGQISSEVPQNLSASRPQDRQFILSSKKLLLSDSGFYLCAWSPGLFVDEKLFFGSGTQLSVL.

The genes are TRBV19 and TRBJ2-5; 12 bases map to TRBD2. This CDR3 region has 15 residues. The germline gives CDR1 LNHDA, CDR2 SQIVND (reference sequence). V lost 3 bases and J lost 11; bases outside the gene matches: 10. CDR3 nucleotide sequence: TGTGCCAGTAGTATCCTAGCGGGGGGGCGAGAAGAGCAGTACTTC. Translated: CASSILAGGREEQYF.

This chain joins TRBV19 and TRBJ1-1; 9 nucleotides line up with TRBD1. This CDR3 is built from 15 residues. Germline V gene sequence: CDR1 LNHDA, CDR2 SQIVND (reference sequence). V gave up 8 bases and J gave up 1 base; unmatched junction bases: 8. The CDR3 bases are TGTGCCAGTGTGGGACAGGGTAGAAGGAACACTGAAGCTTTCTTT. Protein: CASVGQGRRNTEAFF.

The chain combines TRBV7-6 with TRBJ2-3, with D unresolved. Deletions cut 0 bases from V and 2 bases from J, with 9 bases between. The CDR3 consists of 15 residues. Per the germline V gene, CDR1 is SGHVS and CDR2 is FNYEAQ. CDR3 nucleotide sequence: TGTGCCAGCAGCTTAGCAACAGAAAACACAGATACGCAGTATTTT. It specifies CASSLATENTDTQYF.

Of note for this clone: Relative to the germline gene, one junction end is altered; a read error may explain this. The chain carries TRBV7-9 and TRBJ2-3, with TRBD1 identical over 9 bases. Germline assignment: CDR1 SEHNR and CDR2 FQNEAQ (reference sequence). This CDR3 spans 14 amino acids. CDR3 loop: CASSLTGGLDKQYF. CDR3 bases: TGTGCCAGCAGCTTAACAGGGGGCTTAGATAAGCAGTATTTT.